This T cell receptor (beta chain) is drawn from a study of blood T cell repertoires in COVID-19. At the level of the study: Italy, Spain and the United States were the sources of the convalescent and acute COVID-19 samples. Sample material is recorded as cDNA or gDNA derived from T cells, B-cell-depleted T cells, or PBMCs.

V was clipped by 5 bases and J by 9 bases, with 14 bases between them. The CDR3 covers 13 residues. Germline values: CDR1 MRHNA, CDR2 SNTAGT. Seattle participants joined during active infection and were tracked over time. Libraries were prepared by immunoSEQ multiplex PCR; TCRdb keeps only in-frame clonotypes and omits some of them. The sample records approximately 330,000 clones, around 89% being singletons. The TCR originated in a woman in her thirties or forties with COVID-19, enrolled during active disease. The chain carries TRBV6-4 and TRBJ2-1; D gene unclear. The sequencing input was peripheral blood. This CDR3 reads CASSTLSSGEQFF. As DNA, the CDR3 is TGTGCCAGCAGTACCCTCTCTAGTGGTGAGCAGTTCTTC.